These 28 T cell receptor beta chains share one sample of origin, sequenced in a study of shared clonotypes between healthy human individuals. Clones were read by immunoSEQ multiplex PCR, and TCRdb kept only the in-frame ones, dropping some. The profile shows around 700,000 clones, approximately 79% of them singletons. The sample taken for sequencing was memory CD4+ T cells sorted from blood. Subset meaning: CD45RA-negative fraction. The source is a woman aged 30 to 39 in good health.

The V and J genes are TRBV7-8 and TRBJ1-3, with no clear D. The CDR3 consists of 14 residues. Germline loops: CDR1 SGHVS, CDR2 FQNEAQ. V lost 5 bases, J lost 2 bases, and 10 bases lay in between. This chain's CDR3 is CASSDWPAGNTIYF. CDR3 sequence (DNA): TGTGCCAGCAGCGACTGGCCGGCTGGAAACACCATATATTTT.

CDR3 loop: CASSLSRKTEKGYTF. The CDR3 DNA reads TGTGCCAGCAGTTTATCCAGAAAAACAGAAAAGGGCTACACCTTC. The V call is TRBV28, the J call TRBJ1-2; unclear D gene. V lost 1 base, J lost 8 bases, and 17 bases lay in between. CDR3 length: 15 amino acids. Germline loops: CDR1 MDHEN, CDR2 SYDVKM.

The V call is TRBV28, the J call TRBJ1-1, with D possibly matching TRBD1 (5 bases). The germline gives CDR1 MDHEN, CDR2 SYDVKM. V gave up 6 bases and J gave up 3 bases, with 17 bases separating them. The CDR3 has 15 residues. The CDR3 region has the DNA TGTGCCAGCAGGCCCGGGACGGGGATGTACACTGAAGCTTTCTTT. It translates to CASRPGTGMYTEAFF.

In DNA, the CDR3 is TGCGCCAGCAGCCCCCAGCCTGTGGGGGCAGGTAGCAATCAGCCCCAGCATTTT. It specifies CASSPQPVGAGSNQPQHF. The chain is built from TRBV4-1 and TRBJ1-5; D might be TRBD1 (6 bases). Trimming took off 4 bases at V and 0 bases at J, with 19 bases between the two ends. The CDR3 is 18 amino acids. CDR1 and CDR2 (germline): MGHRA, YSYEKL.

This CDR3 is CASGPTGRFPFQETQYF. The CDR3 region has the DNA TGTGCCAGCGGCCCCACAGGGCGTTTCCCATTCCAGGAGACCCAGTACTTC. The rearrangement joins TRBV5-5 to TRBJ2-5, with D possibly being TRBD1 (6 bases). The CDR3 is made up of 17 amino acids. Germline assignment: CDR1 SGHKS and CDR2 YYEKEE (reference sequence). V lost 7 bases and J 5 bases, leaving 27 bases between the germline ends. The entire variable domain, with the rest obtained from reference TRBV5-5 and TRBJ2-5, is as follows: DAGVTQSPTHLIKTRGQQVTLRCSPISGHKSVSWYQQVLGQGPQFIFQYYEKEERGRGNFPDRFSARQFPNYSSELNVNALLLGDSALYLCASGPTGRFPFQETQYFGPGTRLLVL.

This clone was observed many times. The chain links TRBV6-4 to TRBJ1-3; the D is unclear. The CDR3 spans 15 residues. Deletions cut 3 bases from V and 0 bases from J, with 9 bases between. The germline gives CDR1 MRHNA, CDR2 SNTAGT. The CDR3 DNA sequence: TGTGCCAGCAGTGAACGGAGCGGCTCTGGAAACACCATATATTTT. It specifies CASSERSGSGNTIYF.

This clone was detected many times. The rearrangement uses TRBV5-8 and TRBJ2-7, with unresolved D. CDR1 is SGHTS, CDR2 YDEGEE, per germline. The CDR3 spans 14 residues. Trimming took off 6 bases at V and 6 bases at J, with 19 bases between the two ends. The CDR3 spells CASTSGPGRSEQYF. For the CDR3, the DNA is TGTGCCAGCACCTCCGGGCCAGGCCGTTCCGAGCAGTACTTC.

V gene TRBV11-1 combines with J gene TRBJ2-2, with 13 bases lining up with TRBD2. V was pared by 5 bases and J by 5 bases, with 5 bases of the junction left unmatched. In germline, CDR1 is SGHAT, CDR2 FQDESV (reference sequence). The CDR3 extends over 16 amino acids. The CDR3 DNA is TGTGCCAGCAGCGCGCTACTAGCGGGAGGGACCGGGGAGCTGTTTTTT. Its protein is CASSALLAGGTGELFF.

The genes are TRBV11-2 and TRBJ2-2; 16 nucleotides agree with TRBD2. CDR3 length equals 19 residues. CDR1 is SGHAT and CDR2 is FQNNGV in the germline V gene. V trimming: 6 bases; J trimming: 4 bases; junction bases outside the gene matches: 11. The CDR3 loop is CASSRTGTSGRGSTGELFF. The CDR3 nucleotides are TGTGCCAGCAGTCGGACAGGGACTAGCGGGAGGGGTAGCACCGGGGAGCTGTTTTTT.

A few counts support this clone. V and J are TRBV18 and TRBJ1-2; 11 bases fit TRBD1. The CDR3 is 18 residues long. Germline values: CDR1 KGHSH, CDR2 LQKENI. V shed 2 bases, J shed 2 bases, and the junction held 10 bases outside the gene matches. The CDR3 spells CASSPGTGGDPTNYGYTF. The CDR3 DNA is TGTGCCAGCTCACCAGGGACAGGGGGGGATCCTACCAACTATGGCTACACCTTC.

In its sample, this clone was seen a few times. The genes are TRBV9 and TRBJ1-1, with D maybe TRBD1 (5 bases). Per germline, CDR1 SGDLS and CDR2 YYNGEE. V shed 4 bases and J shed 1 base, with 8 bases lying between them. The CDR3 consists of 13 residues. The CDR3 bases are TGTGCCAGCAGCTCCGGGGGGAACACTGAAGCTTTCTTT. This translates into CASSSGGNTEAFF.

The chain is built from TRBV6-5 and TRBJ2-7; 14 nucleotides agree with TRBD2. CDR1 and CDR2 (germline): MNHEY, SVGAGI. The CDR3 is 15 amino acids. V shed 6 bases, J shed 4 bases, and the junction held 5 bases outside the gene matches. The DNA for the CDR3 is TGTGCCAGCAGATCCGGGACTAGCGGGAGTTACGAGCAGTACTTC. It yields the protein CASRSGTSGSYEQYF.

The chain links TRBV2 to TRBJ2-5, with D tentatively TRBD2 (6 bases). The V gene's germline CDR1 is SNHLY and CDR2 FYNNEI. The CDR3 contains 16 residues. V was pared by 5 bases and J by 2 bases, with 18 bases between. CDR3 bases: TGTGCCAGCAGTCTTCTAGCGCCAACCCTACAAGAGACCCAGTACTTC. As protein: CASSLLAPTLQETQYF.

The chain has TRBV10-3 and TRBJ2-5, with D perhaps matching TRBD1 (5 bases). Germline V gene lookup returns CDR1 ENHRY and CDR2 SYGVKD. This CDR3 is built from 14 residues. V lost 3 bases and J lost 7, with 15 bases in between. DNA for the CDR3: TGTGCCATCAGTGATTTTGTTCCCCAGGGGACCCAGTACTTC. It codes for CAISDFVPQGTQYF.

This chain uses TRBV19 with TRBJ2-1; D perhaps matches TRBD2 (7 bases). CDR3 length equals 17 residues. Looked up from germline, CDR1 is LNHDA and CDR2 is SQIVND (reference sequence). Trimming took 7 bases from V and 2 from J, leaving 21 bases between them. The CDR3, as DNA: TGTGCCAGTACCGCCCGGGGGGCGGTAAGGGCCTACAATGAGCAGTTCTTC. It yields the protein CASTARGAVRAYNEQFF.

Only a few counts were recorded for this clone. The chain has TRBV18 and TRBJ2-1; tentative D call: TRBD2 (5 bases). CDR1 KGHSH and CDR2 LQKENI come from the germline V gene. The CDR3 runs to 12 residues. V was cut by 6 bases and J by 9 bases, with 12 bases left in between. The CDR3 sequence is CASSEELGEQFF. As DNA, the CDR3 is TGTGCCAGCTCGGAGGAGCTGGGTGAGCAGTTCTTC.

With regard to this clone: The sample carries other DNA sequences with the same CDR3. The chain combines TRBV29-1 with TRBJ2-3; 9 bases align to TRBD2. V shed 6 bases, J shed 0 bases, and the junction held 7 bases outside the gene matches. The CDR3 spans 15 residues. The germline V gene encodes CDR1 SQVTM and CDR2 ANQGSEA. The DNA for the CDR3 is TGCAGCGTCGGTGGACTAGCGATTAGCACAGATACGCAGTATTTT. It encodes CSVGGLAISTDTQYF.

This chain links TRBV5-1 with TRBJ2-1, with D maybe TRBD1 (5 bases). CDR1 and CDR2 from the germline V gene are SGHRS and YFSETQ. CDR3 length: 15 residues. V was cut by 4 bases and J by 5 bases, with 16 bases left in between. As DNA, the CDR3 is TGCGCCAGCAGCCCGGGTGGGGCCAAGGACAATGAGCAGTTCTTC. This encodes CASSPGGAKDNEQFF.

This clone is a singleton in its sample. This sequence joins TRBV19 and TRBJ1-1; no clear D. The CDR3 is 13 residues long. Germline-derived CDR1 and CDR2 are LNHDA and SQIVND (reference sequence). The ends were cut back, 6 bases at V and 5 bases at J, with 13 bases in the middle. CDR3 DNA sequence: TGTGCCAGTAGCCTGCGCGACATTACTGAAGCTTTCTTT. It encodes CASSLRDITEAFF.

The chain recombines TRBV30 with TRBJ2-2; a weak D match, TRBD2 (6 bases). CDR1 GTSNPN and CDR2 SVGIG come from the germline V gene (reference sequence). The V gene lost 0 bases and the J gene lost 5 bases, with 10 bases spanning the gap. The CDR3 length is 14 residues. The CDR3 nucleotides are TGTGCCTGGAGTGTAGGTGGGGGGACCGGGGAGCTGTTTTTT. Protein: CAWSVGGGTGELFF.

As to this clone: Other DNA sequences of this sample code for an identical CDR3. This chain uses TRBV7-9 with TRBJ2-7; D not resolved. The ends were cut back, 0 bases at V and 3 bases at J, with 6 bases in the middle. Looked up from germline, CDR1 is SEHNR and CDR2 is FQNEAQ (reference sequence). The CDR3 consists of 13 residues. CDR3 DNA: TGTGCCAGCAGCTTAGCGGGTAACTACGAGCAGTACTTC. It translates to CASSLAGNYEQYF.

As for this clone: Additional DNA sequences in this sample encode the identical CDR3. This CDR3 is CASSLGQRTDTQYF. DNA for the CDR3: TGCGCCAGCAGCTTAGGGCAGCGCACAGATACGCAGTATTTT. The chain recombines TRBV5-1 with TRBJ2-3, with D unclear. Trimming cost V 2 bases and J 1 base, with 8 bases left between them. The CDR3 contains 14 residues. Germline V gene lookup returns CDR1 SGHRS and CDR2 YFSETQ.

This clone was counted a few times. The same CDR3 is also encoded by other DNA sequences in this sample. The chain's CDR3 is CASSSQGDGYTF. DNA of the CDR3: TGCGCCAGCAGCTCACAGGGTGATGGCTACACCTTC. The rearrangement uses TRBV5-1 and TRBJ1-2; possibly TRBD1 for D (6 bases). The CDR3 covers 12 residues. The germline CDR1 and CDR2 sequences are SGHRS and YFSETQ. The V end lost 3 bases, the J end lost 6 bases, and 9 bases lay between the germline ends.

The rearrangement joins TRBV28 to TRBJ1-2; D not certain. The V end was cut by 5 bases, the J end by 8 bases, with 9 bases between. CDR3 length: 11 residues. Per germline, CDR1 MDHEN and CDR2 SYDVKM. CDR3 nucleotides: TGTGCCAGCAGTCGATACAGCGGCTACACCTTC. It codes for CASSRYSGYTF.

This chain joins TRBV18 and TRBJ2-1, with D hard to call. Germline lookup yields CDR1 KGHSH and CDR2 LQKENI. The CDR3 is 17 amino acids. V was trimmed by 1 base and J by 6 bases, leaving 19 bases between them. The CDR3 protein is CASSPRITGSSGNEQFF. CDR3 sequence (DNA): TGTGCCAGCTCACCACGTATTACCGGGTCTTCGGGCAATGAGCAGTTCTTC.

V gene TRBV5-1 combines with J gene TRBJ2-1, with TRBD2 identical over 8 bases. Trimming removed 3 bases from V and 0 bases from J; junction bases left unmatched: 14. The CDR3 is 19 residues long. Germline loops: CDR1 SGHRS, CDR2 YFSETQ. The CDR3 reads CASSYLGAGVTSSYNEQFF. DNA of the CDR3: TGCGCCAGCAGCTACCTTGGAGCGGGAGTTACAAGCTCCTACAATGAGCAGTTCTTC.

This clone appeared once. The V call is TRBV18, the J call TRBJ2-4; D tentatively fits TRBD1 or TRBD2 (5 bases each). Per germline, CDR1 KGHSH and CDR2 LQKENI. The CDR3 length is 16 residues. Trimming left V 2 bases short and J 3 bases short, with 14 bases between. CDR3 protein: CASSPESGGGKNIQYF. CDR3 DNA sequence: TGTGCCAGCTCACCAGAGTCAGGTGGGGGCAAAAACATTCAGTACTTC. Full variable domain (remainder filled in from reference TRBV18 and TRBJ2-4): NAGVMQNPRHLVRRRGQEARLRCSPMKGHSHVYWYRQLPEEGLKFMVYLQKENIIDESGMPKERFSAEFPKEGPSILRIQQVVRGDSAAYFCASSPESGGGKNIQYFGAGTRLSVL.

The CDR3 DNA is TGCGCCAGCAGCCAGAGACAGGGGGCGGTAGCGGGAGTTGACGGGGAGCTGTTTTTT. This sequence encodes CASSQRQGAVAGVDGELFF. The V and J genes are TRBV4-1 and TRBJ2-2; D is perhaps TRBD1 (10 bases). Trimming removed 3 bases from V and 7 bases from J, with 27 bases in between. CDR3 length: 19 residues. Germline assignment: CDR1 MGHRA and CDR2 YSYEKL.